These 8 T cell receptor beta chains share one sample of origin, sequenced in a study of CD8+ T cells in alopecia areata. Following RNA extraction, reverse transcription yielded cDNA that acted as the sequencing template. TCRdb keeps only in-frame clones here, not all; method: immunoSEQ multiplex PCR. The sample includes some 110,000 clones, 55% to 70% of them seen just once. Input material: CD4+ T cells sorted from blood. The receptors here all came from a human donor in good health.

A word on this clone: Compared with germline, one end of the junction differs, possibly owing to a read error. This chain uses TRBV5-6 with TRBJ2-7, with 8 nucleotides matching TRBD1. The length of the CDR3 is 14 residues. CDR1 SGHDT and CDR2 YYEEEE come from the germline V gene. As DNA, the CDR3 is TGTGCCAGCAGTTTCCGGGACAGGCGAATCCCCCCGCACTTC. It encodes CASSFRDRRIPPHF. Together with reference TRBV5-6 and TRBJ2-7, the CDR3 gives the full variable domain: DAGVTQSPTHLIKTRGQQVTLRCSPKSGHDTVSWYQQALGQGPQFIFQYYEEEERQRGNFPDRFSGHQFPNYSSELNVNALLLGDSALYLCASSFRDRRIPPHFGPGTRLTVT.

V is TRBV4-1 and J is TRBJ1-2, with a possible D match to TRBD1 (6 bases). V shed 1 base and J shed 0 bases, with 18 bases lying between them. Germline assignment: CDR1 MGHRA and CDR2 YSYEKL. This CDR3 contains 18 residues. CDR3 sequence reads: CASSQGVKGELANYGYTF. The CDR3 DNA reads as TGCGCCAGCAGCCAAGGGGTTAAGGGGGAATTGGCTAACTATGGCTACACCTTC.

V gene TRBV27 combines with J gene TRBJ1-5; no firm D call. The CDR3 runs to 13 residues. Trimming cost V 5 bases and J 11 bases, with 16 bases left between them. Germline assignment: CDR1 MNHEY and CDR2 SMNVEV (reference sequence). The CDR3 region has the DNA TGTGCCAGCAGTACCCCTAGGCTCCTGGCCCAGCATTTT. Protein: CASSTPRLLAQHF.

This rearrangement joins TRBV5-6 to TRBJ2-7; 8 nucleotides match TRBD1. CDR1 is SGHDT and CDR2 is YYEEEE in the germline V gene. J lost 3 bases, V lost 3 bases, and 5 bases had no gene match. The CDR3 sequence is 14 residues long. The CDR3 is CASSWGQEFYEQYF. In DNA, the CDR3 is TGTGCCAGCAGCTGGGGACAGGAGTTCTACGAGCAGTACTTC.

The chain uses TRBV5-1 and TRBJ1-1; 7 bases fit TRBD1. Germline CDR1 is SGHRS and CDR2 is YFSETQ. V lost 4 bases, J lost 6 bases, and 6 bases stayed unmatched. This CDR3 region has 13 residues. The CDR3 coding sequence is TGCGCCAGCAGCCCGAATACAGGGGCTGAAGCTTTCTTT. This sequence encodes CASSPNTGAEAFF. Supplemented by reference TRBV5-1 and TRBJ1-1, the full variable domain reads KAGVTQTPRYLIKTRGQQVTLSCSPISGHRSVSWYQQTPGQGLQFLFEYFSETQRNKGNFPGRFSGRQFSNSRSEMNVSTLELGDSALYLCASSPNTGAEAFFGQGTRLTVV.

This chain joins TRBV5-1 and TRBJ1-2, with D possibly TRBD1 on 5 matching bases. This CDR3 comprises 12 residues. Trimming cost V 3 bases and J 8 bases, with 11 bases left between them. In germline, CDR1 is SGHRS, CDR2 YFSETQ. This CDR3 is CASSSGPGGYTF. In DNA, the CDR3 is TGCGCCAGCAGCTCGGGGCCGGGAGGCTACACCTTC.

V usage is TRBV5-4 and J usage is TRBJ2-5; D remains unclear. Deletions cut 2 bases from V and 1 base from J, with 12 bases between. CDR1 is SGHNT, CDR2 YYREEE, per germline (reference sequence). This CDR3 spans 15 amino acids. The CDR3 sequence: CASSLAQLGQETQYF. CDR3 bases: TGTGCCAGCAGCTTAGCCCAGCTCGGCCAAGAGACCCAGTACTTC.

The rearrangement links TRBV11-2 to TRBJ1-4; D might be TRBD1 (5 bases). The V gene's germline CDR1 is SGHAT and CDR2 FQNNGV. The CDR3 length is 16 residues. V lost 1 base and J 0 bases, leaving 9 bases between the germline ends. CDR3 residues: CASSLGQTATNEKLFF. As DNA, the CDR3 is TGTGCCAGCAGCTTAGGGCAGACAGCAACTAATGAAAAACTGTTTTTT. The full variable domain, rest sourced from reference TRBV11-2 and TRBJ1-4, is EAGVAQSPRYKIIEKRQSVAFWCNPISGHATLYWYQQILGQGPKLLIQFQNNGVVDDSQLPKDRFSAERLKGVDSTLKIQPAKLEDSAVYLCASSLGQTATNEKLFFGSGTQLSVL.